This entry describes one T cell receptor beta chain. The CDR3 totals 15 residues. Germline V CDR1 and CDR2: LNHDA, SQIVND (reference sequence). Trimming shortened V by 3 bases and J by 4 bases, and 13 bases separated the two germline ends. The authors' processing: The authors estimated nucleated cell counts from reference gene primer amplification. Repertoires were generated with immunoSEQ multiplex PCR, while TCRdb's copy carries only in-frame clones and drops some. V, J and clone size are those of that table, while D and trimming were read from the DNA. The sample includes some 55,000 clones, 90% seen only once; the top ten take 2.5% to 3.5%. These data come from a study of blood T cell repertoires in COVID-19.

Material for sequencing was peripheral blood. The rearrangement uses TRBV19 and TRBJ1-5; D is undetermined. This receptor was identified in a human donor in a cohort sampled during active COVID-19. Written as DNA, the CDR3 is TGTGCCAGTAGTATCGATAGGGAGGTGAATCAGCCCCAGCATTTT. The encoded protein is CASSIDREVNQPQHF.